Following are 13 T cell receptor beta chains from one sample sequenced in a study of cytomegalovirus exposure and HLA in healthy donors. The PCR made use of 60 Vbeta and 13 Jbeta primers. The method was immunoSEQ multiplex PCR; TCRdb's version includes in-frame clones alone and lacks a portion of them. This sample has 100,000 to 150,000 clones; about four fifths occur once, and the top ten carry around 0.7%. Material for sequencing was PBMCs. The receptor source for this set is a man aged 18 to 29 in good health and CMV-seronegative.

V and J are TRBV2 and TRBJ2-7, with 9 nucleotides matching TRBD1. CDR1 is SNHLY and CDR2 is FYNNEI in the germline V gene. This CDR3 has 13 amino acids. This CDR3 is CAGGGTGIYEQYF. CDR3 nucleotide sequence: TGTGCAGGAGGGGGGACAGGGATTTACGAGCAGTACTTC.

This sequence joins TRBV5-6 and TRBJ1-1, with 8 bases fitting TRBD1. V shed 0 bases and J 4 bases; nucleotides not matched to a gene: 5. This CDR3 has 15 amino acids. Germline V gene lookup returns CDR1 SGHDT and CDR2 YYEEEE. CDR3 loop: CASSLVRTGFTEAFF. The CDR3 DNA reads TGTGCCAGCAGCTTGGTAAGGACAGGGTTCACTGAAGCTTTCTTT.

The CDR3 nucleotides read TGTGCCAGCAGCGACAGGTTGAACACTGAAGCTTTCTTT. Translating gives CASSDRLNTEAFF. The chain combines TRBV28 with TRBJ1-1, with D perhaps matching TRBD1 (6 bases). CDR3 length equals 13 residues. Trimming cost V 6 bases and J 0 bases, with 8 bases left between them. Germline-derived CDR1 and CDR2 are MDHEN and SYDVKM.

This chain connects TRBV28 to TRBJ1-6, with a weak D call TRBD1 (5 bases). Germline CDR1 and CDR2: MDHEN and SYDVKM. The CDR3 extends over 14 amino acids. Between the trimmed V and J ends, which lost 2 bases and 7 bases, there was a span of 9 bases. The CDR3 DNA reads TGTGCCAGCAGTTTAATAGGGGAAAATTCACCCCTCCACTTT. Translating gives CASSLIGENSPLHF.

This rearrangement joins TRBV5-6 to TRBJ1-2; 7 bases are a match to TRBD1. The germline gives CDR1 SGHDT, CDR2 YYEEEE. The CDR3 runs 15 residues. J gave up 4 bases and V 2 bases, and 8 bases lay outside the gene matches. CDR3 sequence (DNA): TGTGCCAGCAGCTTAAACCCACAGGGGTTCTATGGCTACACCTTC. Translating it yields CASSLNPQGFYGYTF.

J is TRBJ2-6 and V is TRBV15; D unresolved. CDR1 LNHNV and CDR2 YYDKDF come from the germline V gene (reference sequence). Trimming cost V 0 bases and J 0 bases, with 18 bases left between them. The CDR3 has 20 amino acids. CDR3 region: CATSRDLRIPLISGANVLTF. CDR3 coding DNA: TGTGCCACCAGCAGAGATTTGAGGATCCCCCTCATCTCTGGGGCCAACGTCCTGACTTTC.

V usage is TRBV18 and J usage is TRBJ1-5; 10 bases match TRBD1. In germline, CDR1 is KGHSH, CDR2 LQKENI. The CDR3 consists of 16 residues. V gave up 6 bases and J gave up 7 bases; unmatched junction bases: 12. The CDR3 DNA sequence: TGTGCCAGCTCGGGTTCCGGGACAGGGGTAGGACAGCCCCAGCATTTT. Translation: CASSGSGTGVGQPQHF.

This chain connects TRBV19 to TRBJ1-1, with 9 bases lining up with TRBD1. The germline V gene encodes CDR1 LNHDA and CDR2 SQIVND (reference sequence). This CDR3 spans 13 amino acids. V was clipped by 6 bases and J by 7 bases; unmatched bases: 6. CDR3 loop: CASSPWTGVEAFF. The DNA for the CDR3 is TGTGCCAGTAGCCCCTGGACAGGGGTTGAAGCTTTCTTT.

CDR3 sequence reads: CASSHDWRTEAFF. The CDR3 region has the DNA TGTGCCAGCAGCCACGACTGGCGGACTGAAGCTTTCTTT. The chain employs TRBV5-4 and TRBJ1-1; D uncertain. Germline V gene lookup returns CDR1 SGHNT and CDR2 YYREEE (reference sequence). The CDR3 covers 13 residues. V was trimmed by 4 bases and J by 5 bases, leaving 12 bases between them. The full variable domain, with the rest looked up from reference TRBV5-4 and TRBJ1-1, is ETGVTQSPTHLIKTRGQQVTLRCSSQSGHNTVSWYQQALGQGPQFIFQYYREEENGRGNFPPRFSGLQFPNYSSELNVNALELDDSALYLCASSHDWRTEAFFGQGTRLTVV.

This chain joins TRBV7-2 and TRBJ1-2; TRBD1 matches at 7 bases. In germline, CDR1 is SGHTA, CDR2 FQGNSA. This CDR3 region has 12 residues. With V trimmed by 5 bases and J by 4 bases, 1 base remained unmatched. CDR3: CASSPGGYGYTF. The DNA for the CDR3 is TGTGCCAGCAGCCCAGGGGGCTATGGCTACACCTTC.

The chain carries TRBV6-5 and TRBJ1-1; 7 bases map to TRBD1. The length of the CDR3 is 13 residues. V trimming: 10 bases; J trimming: 6 bases; junction bases outside the gene matches: 11. Per germline, CDR1 MNHEY and CDR2 SVGAGI. In DNA, the CDR3 is TGTGCCACACAGAGGGGGCGTCTTGCTGAAGCTTTCTTT. Protein: CATQRGRLAEAFF.

J is TRBJ2-7 and V is TRBV11-3, with TRBD1 identical over 8 bases. V gave up 3 bases and J gave up 0 bases; unmatched junction bases: 4. The CDR3 has 15 amino acids. Germline CDR1 reads SGHNT; CDR2 reads YENEEA. CDR3 bases: TGTGCCAGCAGCTTCGGTGGGACAGGCTCCTACGAGCAGTACTTC. The encoded protein is CASSFGGTGSYEQYF.

The J gene is TRBJ1-4, the V gene TRBV6-1, with D possibly TRBD1 on 6 matching bases. The CDR3 loop spans 14 amino acids. The V gene's germline CDR1 is MNHNS and CDR2 SASEGT. V lost 2 bases and J lost 8, with 12 bases in between. CDR3 residues: CASSEIGGGEKLFF. Here the CDR3 DNA reads TGTGCCAGCAGTGAAATAGGGGGTGGCGAAAAACTGTTTTTT.